This TCR beta chain was captured in a study of patients and donors after allogeneic stem cell transplantation. Trimming took off 6 bases at V and 3 bases at J, with 15 bases between the two ends. Germline V gives CDR1 MNHNS, CDR2 SASEGT. The CDR3 is 14 amino acids. This clonotype was seen more than once but under ten times. TCRdb ran MiXCR on the RT-PCR reads and lists one entry per CDR3 protein. This table has more than 850,000 distinct CDR3 sequences, roughly 17% appearing once. The sequencing input was blood, either unsorted or a sorted T cell fraction (not recorded which). The sequence derives from a human donor who was either an allogeneic HSCT recipient or a stem cell or donor lymphocyte infusion donor (not recorded which). It is not recorded whose cells these are; they may come from a transplant donor. J is TRBJ2-7 and V is TRBV6-1; D is perhaps TRBD1 or TRBD2 (6 bases each). CDR3 in DNA: TGTGCCAGCAGCGCGGGACATACCTTCTACGAGCAGTACTTC. Translation gives CASSAGHTFYEQYF.